This record covers a single T cell receptor (beta chain). The data were produced by immunoSEQ multiplex PCR, yet TCRdb's version contains in-frame clones alone and is incomplete. This sample has 130,000 or so clones, with about 80% found just once. This sample was included in a study of blood T cell repertoires in COVID-19. In germline, CDR1 is ENHRY, CDR2 SYGVKD. The CDR3 length is 19 residues. V shed 4 bases and J 0 bases; nucleotides not matched to a gene: 8. The V and J genes are TRBV10-3 and TRBJ2-6, with 11 bases identical to TRBD2. The sequence derives from a human donor in a cohort sampled during active COVID-19. What was sequenced was peripheral blood. The CDR3 spells CAISATGTSGPSGANVLTF. The CDR3 DNA reads as TGTGCCATCAGTGCCACCGGGACTAGCGGACCCTCTGGGGCCAACGTCCTGACTTTC.